A selection of T cell receptor beta chains follows, all from one sample in a study of blood T cell repertoires in COVID-19. Assay used: immunoSEQ multiplex PCR; TCRdb lists only in-frame clones, some missing. Of some 200,000 clones listed, over 80% are singletons. The sequenced sample consisted of PBMCs or T cells enriched from blood (not recorded which). Receptors were obtained from a man aged 18 to 29 with acute COVID-19. Both conserved end residues are part of each CDR3.

v_call	cdr3_length	j_call	cdr3_aa
TRBV9	17	TRBJ2-2	CASSVSPLAGGTGELFF
TRBV3-1/TRBV3-2	17	TRBJ2-5	CASSQERSRGPQETQYF
TRBV30	14	TRBJ2-5	CAWSVRVGGETQYF
TRBV10-3	11	TRBJ1-1	CAIQRDTEAFF
TRBV29-1	13	TRBJ1-1	CSGWDSQNTEAFF
TRBV7-3	14	TRBJ2-2	CASSLRPPGRELFF
TRBV9	12	TRBJ1-1	CASSRQNTEAFF
TRBV10-3	14	TRBJ1-6	CAIQGVLGNSPLHF
TRBV19	14	TRBJ2-7	CASSMDSLSYEQYF
TRBV9	14	TRBJ2-7	CASSSKGLGDEQYF
TRBV28	15	TRBJ2-1	CASSLSSGRLHEQFF
TRBV5-1	16	TRBJ2-1	CASSLVSGRAWNEQFF
TRBV19	14	TRBJ2-7	CASSTLPVENEQYF
TRBV28	14	TRBJ2-2	CASSPPGQIWELFF